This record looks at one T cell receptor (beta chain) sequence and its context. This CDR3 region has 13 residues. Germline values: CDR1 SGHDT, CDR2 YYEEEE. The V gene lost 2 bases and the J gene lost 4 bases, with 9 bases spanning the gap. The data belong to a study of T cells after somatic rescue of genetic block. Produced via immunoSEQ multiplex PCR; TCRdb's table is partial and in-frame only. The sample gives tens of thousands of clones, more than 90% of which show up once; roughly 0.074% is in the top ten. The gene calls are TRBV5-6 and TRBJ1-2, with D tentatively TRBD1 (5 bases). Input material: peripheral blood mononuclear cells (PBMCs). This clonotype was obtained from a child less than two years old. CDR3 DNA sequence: TGTGCCAGCAGCTTAGAGGGGTCCTATGGCTACACCTTC. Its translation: CASSLEGSYGYTF.